This TCR beta chain appears in the sequencing data of a study of blood T cells in healthy people across ages. Of note for this clonotype: The antigen remains unidentified.

A second PCR of 7 to 11 cycles used a sample-barcoded 5' primer and a J-beta primer mix. TCRdb processed the 5' RACE reads anew with MiXCR; each CDR3 protein has one entry. The repertoire holds hundreds of thousands of distinct CDR3 sequences, with approximately 31% as singletons. Findings of the study overall: Shifts in expanded clonotypes may have been confounded by donor CMV status, which was unknown.

This CDR3 is built from 13 residues. CDR1 is MNHEY and CDR2 is SVGAGI in the germline V gene. Sequenced: blood. The V call is TRBV6-5, the J call TRBJ2-6; D is uncertain. This TCR derives from a woman of 80 years or more in good health. The CDR3 bases are TGTGTCACACGGCCGCCTGGGGCCAACGTCCTGACTTTC. It encodes CVTRPPGANVLTF.